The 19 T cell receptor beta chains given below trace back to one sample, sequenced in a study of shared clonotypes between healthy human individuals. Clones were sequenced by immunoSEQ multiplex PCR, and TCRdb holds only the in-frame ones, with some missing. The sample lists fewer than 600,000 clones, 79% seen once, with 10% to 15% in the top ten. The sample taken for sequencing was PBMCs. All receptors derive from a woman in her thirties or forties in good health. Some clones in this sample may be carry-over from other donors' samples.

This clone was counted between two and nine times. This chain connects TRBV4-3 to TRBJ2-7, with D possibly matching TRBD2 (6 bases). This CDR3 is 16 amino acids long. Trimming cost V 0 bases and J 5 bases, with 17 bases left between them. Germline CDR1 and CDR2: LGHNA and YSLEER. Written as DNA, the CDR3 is TGCGCCAGCAGCCAAGATTGGGGGGAAGGCGGCCACGAGCAGTACTTC. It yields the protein CASSQDWGEGGHEQYF.

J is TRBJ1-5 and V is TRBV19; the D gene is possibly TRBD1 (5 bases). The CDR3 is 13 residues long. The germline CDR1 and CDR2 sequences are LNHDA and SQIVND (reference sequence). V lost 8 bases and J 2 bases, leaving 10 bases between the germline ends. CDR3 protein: CASGRGGNQPQHF. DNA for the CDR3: TGTGCCAGTGGCCGGGGGGGCAATCAGCCCCAGCATTTT.

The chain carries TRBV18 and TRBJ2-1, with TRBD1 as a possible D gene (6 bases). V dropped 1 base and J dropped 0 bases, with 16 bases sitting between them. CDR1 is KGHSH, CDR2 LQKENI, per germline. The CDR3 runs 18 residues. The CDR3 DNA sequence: TGTGCCAGCTCACCACTTACCGGGACATCGAGCTCCTACAATGAGCAGTTCTTC. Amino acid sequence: CASSPLTGTSSSYNEQFF.

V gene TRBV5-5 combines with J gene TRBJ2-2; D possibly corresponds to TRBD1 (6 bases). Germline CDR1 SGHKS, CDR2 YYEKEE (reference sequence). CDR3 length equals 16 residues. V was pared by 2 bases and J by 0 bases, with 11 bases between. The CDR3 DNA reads TGTGCCAGCAGCTTAACAGGGATCGCGAACACCGGGGAGCTGTTTTTT. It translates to CASSLTGIANTGELFF.

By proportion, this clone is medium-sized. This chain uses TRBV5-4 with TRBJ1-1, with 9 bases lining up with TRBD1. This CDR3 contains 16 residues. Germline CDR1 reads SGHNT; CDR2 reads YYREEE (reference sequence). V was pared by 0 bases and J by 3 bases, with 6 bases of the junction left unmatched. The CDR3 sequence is CASSLGTGVEDTEAFF. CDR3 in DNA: TGTGCCAGCAGCTTGGGGACAGGGGTTGAGGACACTGAAGCTTTCTTT.

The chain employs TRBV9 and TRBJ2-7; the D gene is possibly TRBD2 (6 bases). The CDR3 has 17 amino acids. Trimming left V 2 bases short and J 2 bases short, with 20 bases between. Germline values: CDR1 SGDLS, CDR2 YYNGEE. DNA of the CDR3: TGTGCCAGCAGCGTCTTCGACCGGGACTCGGTAGCCTACGAGCAGTACTTC. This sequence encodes CASSVFDRDSVAYEQYF.

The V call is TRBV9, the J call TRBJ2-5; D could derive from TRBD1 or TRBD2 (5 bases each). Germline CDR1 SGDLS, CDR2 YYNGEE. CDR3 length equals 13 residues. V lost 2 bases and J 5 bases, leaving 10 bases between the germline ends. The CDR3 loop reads CASSVGREETQYF. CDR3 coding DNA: TGTGCCAGCAGCGTTGGCAGGGAGGAGACCCAGTACTTC.

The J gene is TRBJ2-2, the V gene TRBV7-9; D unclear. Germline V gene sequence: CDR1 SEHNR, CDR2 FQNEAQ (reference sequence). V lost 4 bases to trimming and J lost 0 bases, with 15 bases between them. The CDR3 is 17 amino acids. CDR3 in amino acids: CASSSARTYANTGELFF. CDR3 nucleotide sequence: TGTGCCAGCAGCTCCGCGAGGACGTACGCGAACACCGGGGAGCTGTTTTTT.

CDR3 coding DNA: TGTGCCAGTAGCCCCGGACAGGGCATGCGGACCCAGTACTTC. It encodes CASSPGQGMRTQYF. This chain connects TRBV19 to TRBJ2-5; 8 bases map to TRBD1. With V trimmed by 6 bases and J by 7 bases, 10 bases remained unmatched. This CDR3 contains 14 residues. CDR1 is LNHDA and CDR2 is SQIVND in the germline V gene (reference sequence).

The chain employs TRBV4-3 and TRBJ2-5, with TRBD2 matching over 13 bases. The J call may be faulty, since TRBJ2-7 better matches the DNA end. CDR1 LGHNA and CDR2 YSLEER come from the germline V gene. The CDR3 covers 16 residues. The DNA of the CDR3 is TGCGCCAGCAGCCAAACTAGCGGGAGGGCCTACCACGAGCAGTACTTC. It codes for CASSQTSGRAYHEQYF.

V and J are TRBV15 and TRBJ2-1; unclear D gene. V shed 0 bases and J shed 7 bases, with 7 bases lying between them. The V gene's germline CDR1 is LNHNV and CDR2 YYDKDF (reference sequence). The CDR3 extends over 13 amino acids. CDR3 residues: CATSRDRANEQFF. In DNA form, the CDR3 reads TGTGCCACCAGCAGAGATCGCGCGAATGAGCAGTTCTTC. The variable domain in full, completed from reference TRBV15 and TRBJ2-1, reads DAMVIQNPRYQVTQFGKPVTLSCSQTLNHNVMYWYQQKSSQAPKLLFHYYDKDFNNEADTPDNFQSRRPNTSFCFLDIRSPGLGDTAMYLCATSRDRANEQFFGPGTRLTVL.

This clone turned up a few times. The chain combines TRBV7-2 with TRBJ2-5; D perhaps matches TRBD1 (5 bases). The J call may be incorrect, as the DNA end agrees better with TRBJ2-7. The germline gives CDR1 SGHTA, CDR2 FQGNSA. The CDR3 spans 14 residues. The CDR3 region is CASSFFDRSYEQYF. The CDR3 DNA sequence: TGTGCCAGCAGTTTCTTTGACAGATCCTACGAGCAGTACTTC.

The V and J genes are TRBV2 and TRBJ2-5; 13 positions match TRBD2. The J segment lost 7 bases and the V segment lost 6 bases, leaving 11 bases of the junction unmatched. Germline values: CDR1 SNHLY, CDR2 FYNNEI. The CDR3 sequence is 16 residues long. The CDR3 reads CASRETSGRARVTQYF. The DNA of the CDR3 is TGTGCCAGCAGGGAAACTAGCGGGAGGGCCCGGGTGACCCAGTACTTC.

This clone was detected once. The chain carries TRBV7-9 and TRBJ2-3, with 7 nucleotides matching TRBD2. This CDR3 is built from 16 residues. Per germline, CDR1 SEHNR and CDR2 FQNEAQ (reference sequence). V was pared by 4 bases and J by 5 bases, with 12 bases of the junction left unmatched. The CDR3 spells CASSSSSGLGGDTQYF. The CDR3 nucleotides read TGTGCCAGCAGCTCCTCTAGCGGCCTAGGCGGAGATACGCAGTATTTT.

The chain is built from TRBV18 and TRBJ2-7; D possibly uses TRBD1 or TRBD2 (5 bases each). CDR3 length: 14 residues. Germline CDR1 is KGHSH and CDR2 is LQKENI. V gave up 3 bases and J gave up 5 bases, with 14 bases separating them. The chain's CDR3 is CASSPGDPGNEQYF. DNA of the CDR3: TGTGCCAGCTCACCCGGGGACCCGGGGAACGAGCAGTACTTC.

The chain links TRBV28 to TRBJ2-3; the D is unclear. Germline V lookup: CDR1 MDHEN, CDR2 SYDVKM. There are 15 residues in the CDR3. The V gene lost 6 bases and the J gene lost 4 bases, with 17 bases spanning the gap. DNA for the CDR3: TGTGCCAGCAGCGACCCCGGGCAGGAGCCAGATACGCAGTATTTT. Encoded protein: CASSDPGQEPDTQYF.

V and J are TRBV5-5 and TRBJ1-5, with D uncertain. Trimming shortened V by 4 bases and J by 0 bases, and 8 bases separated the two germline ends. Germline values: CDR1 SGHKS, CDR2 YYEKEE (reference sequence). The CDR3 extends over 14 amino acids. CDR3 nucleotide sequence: TGTGCCAGCAGCGACCCGTATAGCAATCAGCCCCAGCATTTT. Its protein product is CASSDPYSNQPQHF.

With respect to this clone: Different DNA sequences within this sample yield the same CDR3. CDR3 DNA sequence: TGTGCCAGCTCACCACCGGGGACTGCATACAATGAGCAGTTCTTC. Its translation is CASSPPGTAYNEQFF. The chain joins TRBV18 to TRBJ2-1; D is perhaps TRBD2 (6 bases). CDR3 length: 15 amino acids. Trimming took off 0 bases at V and 4 bases at J, with 10 bases between the two ends. The germline V gene encodes CDR1 KGHSH and CDR2 LQKENI.

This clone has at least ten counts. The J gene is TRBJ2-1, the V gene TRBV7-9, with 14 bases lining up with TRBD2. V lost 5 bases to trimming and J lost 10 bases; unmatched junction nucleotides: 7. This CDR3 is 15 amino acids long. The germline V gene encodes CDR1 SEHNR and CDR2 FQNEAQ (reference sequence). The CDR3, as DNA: TGTGCCAGCAGCCCAGGGGGACTAGCGGGAGAAGAGCAGTTCTTC. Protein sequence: CASSPGGLAGEEQFF.